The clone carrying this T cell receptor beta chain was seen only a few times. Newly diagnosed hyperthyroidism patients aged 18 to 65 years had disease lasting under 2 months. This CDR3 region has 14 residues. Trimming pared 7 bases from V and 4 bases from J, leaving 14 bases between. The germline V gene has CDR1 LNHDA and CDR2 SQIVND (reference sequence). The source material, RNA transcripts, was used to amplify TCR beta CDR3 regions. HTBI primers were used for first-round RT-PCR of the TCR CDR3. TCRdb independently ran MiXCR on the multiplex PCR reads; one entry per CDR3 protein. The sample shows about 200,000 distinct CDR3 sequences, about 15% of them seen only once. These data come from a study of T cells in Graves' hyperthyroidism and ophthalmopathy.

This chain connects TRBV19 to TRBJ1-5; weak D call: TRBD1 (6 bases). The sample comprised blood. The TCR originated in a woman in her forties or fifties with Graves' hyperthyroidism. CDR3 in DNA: TGTGCCAGTAATCGGGGGGGGCTGAATCAGCCCCAGCATTTT. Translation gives CASNRGGLNQPQHF.